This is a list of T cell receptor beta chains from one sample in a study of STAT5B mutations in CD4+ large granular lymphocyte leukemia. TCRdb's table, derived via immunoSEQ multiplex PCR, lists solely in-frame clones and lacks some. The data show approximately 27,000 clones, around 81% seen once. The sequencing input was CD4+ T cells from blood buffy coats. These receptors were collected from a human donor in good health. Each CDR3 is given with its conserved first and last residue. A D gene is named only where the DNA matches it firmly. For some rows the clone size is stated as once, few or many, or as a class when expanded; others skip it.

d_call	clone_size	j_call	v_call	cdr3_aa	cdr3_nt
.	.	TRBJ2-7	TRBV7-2	CASSLVPQGVDEQYF	TGTGCCAGCAGCTTAGTTCCCCAGGGAGTCGACGAGCAGTACTTC
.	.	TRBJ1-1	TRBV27	CASSQSPGLNTEAFF	TGTGCCAGCAGTCAATCCCCGGGGCTGAACACTGAAGCTTTCTTT
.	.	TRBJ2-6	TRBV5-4	CASSLDRPGGANVLTF	TGTGCCAGCAGCTTGGATAGACCAGGAGGGGCCAACGTCCTGACTTTC
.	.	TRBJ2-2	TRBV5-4	CASSLGLPFNTGELFF	TGTGCCAGCAGCTTAGGTCTGCCTTTCAACACCGGGGAGCTGTTTTTT
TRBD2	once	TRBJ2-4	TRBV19	CASSIGLAGIQYF	TGTGCCAGTAGTATTGGACTAGCGGGTATTCAGTACTTC
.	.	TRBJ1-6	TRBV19	CASSMAPSGPLHF	TGTGCCAGTAGTATGGCCCCAAGTGGACCCCTCCACTTT
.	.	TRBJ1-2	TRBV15	CATSRGRSGYTF	TGTGCCACCAGCAGAGGTCGGTCTGGCTACACCTTC
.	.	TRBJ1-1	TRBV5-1	CASSLRTDWNTEAFF	TGCGCCAGCAGCCTGCGGACAGACTGGAACACTGAAGCTTTCTTT
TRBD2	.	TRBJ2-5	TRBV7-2	CASSQGTSRTETQYF	TGTGCCAGCAGCCAAGGGACTAGCCGTACGGAGACCCAGTACTTC
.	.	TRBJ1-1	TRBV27	CASSPRGYTEAFF	TGTGCCAGCAGTCCACGAGGATACACTGAAGCTTTCTTT